This T cell receptor (beta chain) is from a study of cytomegalovirus exposure and HLA in healthy donors (dated by TCRdb to between 2016 and 2019). Concerning the study at large: An earlier analysis of several hundred of the donors reported 250 to 350 Gb of sequence data and approximately 110 million unique TCR beta sequences from 150 million to 200 million T cells. The genetic ancestry cluster associated with self-reported Caucasian donors included roughly 84% of the roughly 390 genotyped donors. All discovery cohort repertoires had been generated on a single sequencing platform. Across around 400 genotyped donors of the cohort, an average of roughly 250,000 unique TCR beta nucleotide sequences per donor were sequenced, and 15% to 20% of those sequences were non-productive. The T cell repertoires of 700 or so subjects were profiled by immunosequencing and related to cytomegalovirus serostatus. An early release covering 550 to 650 HLA-typed donors comprised about 310 gigabases of sequencing data and approximately 80 million unique TCR sequences. An earlier analysis of approximately 630 of the donors applied high-throughput TCR beta sequencing to assess whether each TCR beta V gene segment acted as functional or pseudogenic. Roughly 5 DR-DQ haplotypes were handled as single units for association and clustering, since linkage in the cohort was strong. HLA typing covered class I and class II loci at four-digit resolution. In addition to the first cohort of 650 to 750 subjects, a separate validation cohort of about 120 different subjects was used. In a later genetic analysis, genome-wide SNP genotypes for about three fifths of the 666 donors were used, and that subset was treated as a discovery cohort. The study combined high-throughput TCR immunosequencing, statistical association of individual TCRs with disease status, and machine learning to predict cytomegalovirus infection status. Rather than drawing on any new phenotypic data, the later analysis identified candidate immune exposures from TCR beta sequences and the way those sequences occurred across donors. To study patterns of TCR occurrence, a later analysis re-analyzed previously published TCR beta repertoires from under 750 donors and added high-resolution HLA genotyping. The number of typed donors differed by locus: 629-630 for A, B, C, DRB1 and DQB1; 500 to 550 for DQA1; approximately 610 for DPA1; and around 490 for DPB1. The study aimed to test whether signatures of past pathogen exposure could be identified by cataloging public T cell receptors. Alongside the repertoire data, information on donor age, sex, ethnicity and CMV serostatus was compiled. The paper as a whole reports these results and caveats: Linkage disequilibrium might explain the correlated functional status among segregating V segments, but an unknown experimental factor could not be excluded. In vitro tests confirmed that a few of the cytomegalovirus-associated TCR beta chains recognize cytomegalovirus antigens. Sequencing depth was assumed to be roughly uniform across donors in the presence/absence analyses, though that assumption may not hold. A later genetic analysis associated a missense DCLRE1C variant with V-gene and J-gene trimming of TCR beta chains, and an independent cohort replicated the association. In an earlier analysis of about 550 of the donors, most TCR beta V segments were observed in productive rearrangements about 90% or about 30% of the time, broadly matching IMGT annotations. According to the authors, the approach could potentially be generalized to other disease states and immunological phenotypes. This cohort had only TCR beta chains sequenced, and the lack of alpha or paired-chain data limited which features could be detected. The study listed 150 to 200 TCR beta chains as associated with cytomegalovirus. A further reported finding was that TCR beta sequences accurately predicted the HLA-A and HLA-B alleles for most subjects in the first cohort. A later analysis associated some 17,000 TCR beta sequences with specific HLA alleles at a false discovery rate of 0.05. According to a later analysis, most CMV-associated TCR beta chains appeared to be HLA-restricted, and the HLA associations seemed to be driven largely by CMV exposure. When HLA alleles, especially DR and DQ, strongly co-occurred, attributing TCR associations to individual alleles was difficult. According to a later analysis, TCR association rates differed among HLA loci, with DRB1 alleles showing the most associated TCRs and HLA-C alleles showing the fewest. Most TCR sequences were seen in very few donors, while some public TCRs were found in many individuals. The earlier analysis of about 600 of the donors excluded approximately 17 rarely observed V segments, including chromosome 9 orphons, because counts were too low. Because HLA typing was unavailable for some donors at each locus, only the typed subset was used in association tests. The classifier was reported to diagnose cytomegalovirus status with high specificity and sensitivity in both the original and validation cohorts. A later genetic analysis reported fewer N-insertions in productive TCRs among donors in an Asian-associated ancestry cluster than the roughly 690-donor mean. Some IMGT-functional V segments, including TRBV6-2 and TRBV6-3, could not be told apart with the 87-base-pair reads, so those segments were excluded. Immune exposure information for the cohort was limited to CMV serostatus. In a later analysis, several top co-occurrence clusters were reported to appear linked to parvovirus B19, influenza, CMV and Epstein-Barr virus. A cluster of highly shared sequence variants was judged likely to be a technical artifact of the sequencing pipeline. In a later analysis, HLA-associated TCR beta chains were found to be more clonally expanded and to have lower generation probabilities than equally common non-associated chains.

In total, around 600 healthy bone marrow donors made up the cohort. Cohort members were all nominally healthy when sampled, although unrecorded immune exposures were likely present. The donor tested CMV seropositive and was one of the 289 seropositive cohort members. A peripheral blood sample was collected from each donor, and TCR beta sequencing was performed on peripheral blood mononuclear cells. The Qiagen DNeasy Blood Extraction Kit was used to extract genomic DNA from the blood cell samples. To note about this clone: Its cognate antigen has yet to be identified. There are no base qualities to consult, and no much larger clone falls within one base.

Library prep was done by the immunoSEQ multiplex PCR assay. A mixture of 60 forward primers for TCR Vbeta segments and 13 reverse primers for TCR Jbeta segments was used in the multiplex PCR. Amplification of the CDR3 region of rearranged TCR beta genes was performed with a multiplex PCR assay on genomic DNA. The Illumina HiSeq System was used to sequence the amplified TCR beta libraries as 87-base-pair reads. As for the authors' bioinformatics: In a later analysis, tens of millions of unique TCR beta chains were counted across the 500 to 850 repertoires, and around 10 million of these chains were shared by at least two donors. Raw reads were error-corrected and collapsed into unique sequences by a nearest-neighbor algorithm in which closely related sequences were merged to remove PCR and sequencing errors. To assign V, D and J gene segments, CDR3 sequences were aligned to IMGT reference sequences. For a sequence to be retained, at least a six-nucleotide match to both a V gene segment and a J gene segment was required. Rearrangements were called productive when the CDR3 lacked stop codons and stayed in frame with V and J; all others were non-productive. Following IMGT convention, CDR3 was defined as the stretch from the second conserved V-encoded cysteine to the conserved J-encoded phenylalanine. In an earlier analysis of more than 550 of the donors, sequences lacking an unambiguous match to a single V gene segment were excluded. An earlier analysis of several hundred of the donors classified V segments as functional when productive rearrangements were above 56.7% and as segregating when the standard deviation between donors was above 5%. To diagnose cytomegalovirus status from the catalog of TCR beta chain sequences, a statistical classification framework was built. V and J gene assignment, in a later analysis, came from comparing TCR nucleotide sequences with IMGT/GENE-DB human TR gene sequences. The TCRdist pipeline was used in a later analysis to assign CDR3 sequences and most-parsimonious VDJ recombination scenarios. In a later analysis, each TCR beta chain was defined by its CDR3 amino acid sequence together with its V-gene family, and reads lacking a unique V-gene family were excluded. A later analysis removed several hundred highly shared, low-generation-probability nucleotide sequences to deal with suspected cross-contamination and a sequencing artifact. In a later analysis, a clonal expansion index for each public chain was calculated from normalized within-repertoire ranks of inferred template counts. Generation probabilities in a later analysis came from a VDJ recombination model fitted to out-of-frame rearrangements, and those results were checked against IGoR. In a later analysis, TCR-TCR, TCR-HLA and TCR-CMV co-occurrence was scored with hypergeometric tests, and a repertoire-size bias correction was applied to TCR pairs. A later analysis estimated false discovery rates by permuting HLA or CMV assignments 20 times. In a later analysis, co-occurring TCRs were grouped using DBSCAN, with TCRdist sequence similarity added in when clustering inside HLA-allele-positive subsets. For co-occurrence clustering, repertoires with fewer than 30,000 or more than 120,000 public chains were excluded, along with four to six repertoires with anomalous nucleotide sharing. TCRdb stores this immuneACCESS table with in-frame sequences only. Part of the clones is absent; in the studies checked, under half of the shortfall reflects unresolved V genes, and no reason is known for the rest. V, J and clone size are taken as reported in that table, and D and trimming were inferred from the DNA itself. The sample records approximately 78,000 clones, approximately 70% of which are singletons. Clones ranked in the top ten supply about a fifth of the sample.

Unmatched junction bases come to 9, with V trimmed by 6 bases and J by 3 bases. CDR1 and CDR2 are read off the germline V gene as MGHRA and YSYEKL. The CDR3 goes from the cysteine to the phenylalanine over 16 residues. The entry retains the CDR3 DNA only, 48 bases that are in frame from base 1. The rearranged segments are TRBV4-1 and TRBJ2-5; 11 bases in the middle match TRBD2. This TCR was sampled from a man in his forties in good health and CMV-seropositive. Sequencing input: PBMCs. Read as DNA, the sequence is TGCGCCAGCAGACCAGGTGGTAGCGGGGGGGAAGAGACCCAGTACTTC. Its amino acids are CASRPGGSGGEETQYF.